Listed here are 9 T cell receptor beta chains from one sample, sequenced in a study of blood T cell repertoires in COVID-19. Profiling relied on immunoSEQ multiplex PCR, and the TCRdb table lists in-frame clones only, not all of them. The sample lists around 25,000 clones; approximately 80% were seen once. Sequences were obtained from peripheral blood. These receptors all stem from an older man with acute or convalescent COVID-19.

J is TRBJ1-4 and V is TRBV30; 10 bases are a match to TRBD1. Germline assignment: CDR1 GTSNPN and CDR2 SVGIG (reference sequence). CDR3 length: 14 residues. V lost 0 bases, J lost 11 bases, and 6 bases stayed unmatched. CDR3 sequence (DNA): TGTGCCTGGAGTGTAGGGACAGGGGCCAGGAAACTGTTTTTT. It encodes CAWSVGTGARKLFF.

The chain links TRBV25-1 to TRBJ1-1; D might be TRBD1 (5 bases). Germline CDR1 MGHDK, CDR2 SYGVNS. V lost 4 bases, J lost 2 bases, and 11 bases lay in between. This CDR3 contains 14 residues. CDR3 loop: CASSVAGPNTEAFF. CDR3 DNA: TGTGCCAGCAGTGTCGCGGGACCCAACACTGAAGCTTTCTTT. The whole variable domain, filled in from reference TRBV25-1 and TRBJ1-1, reads EADIYQTPRYLVIGTGKKITLECSQTMGHDKMYWYQQDPGMELHLIHYSYGVNSTEKGDLSSESTVSRIRTEHFPLTLESARPSHTSQYLCASSVAGPNTEAFFGQGTRLTVV.

This clone was counted once. The gene calls are TRBV6-2 or TRBV6-3 and TRBJ1-2; possibly TRBD1 for D (6 bases). The CDR3 extends over 13 amino acids. The V and J ends lost 4 bases and 4 bases respectively, with 10 bases between them. Germline V lookup: CDR1 MNHEY, CDR2 SVGEGT. The CDR3: CASSSTGFYGYTF. The CDR3 region has the DNA TGTGCCAGCAGTTCGACAGGATTCTATGGCTACACCTTC.

This chain connects TRBV18 to TRBJ1-2; D not certain. The CDR3 sequence is 16 residues long. V dropped 0 bases and J dropped 0 bases, with 11 bases sitting between them. Germline V lookup: CDR1 KGHSH, CDR2 LQKENI. The CDR3 nucleotides are TGTGCCAGCTCACCACCAACAGCCCCTCCTAACTATGGCTACACCTTC. Translating gives CASSPPTAPPNYGYTF.

This clone appeared a few times. The rearrangement links TRBV7-2 to TRBJ2-3; tentatively, D is TRBD2 (7 bases). Deletions cut 1 base from V and 5 bases from J, with 16 bases between. Germline values: CDR1 SGHTA, CDR2 FQGNSA. The CDR3 loop spans 16 amino acids. The CDR3 coding sequence is TGTGCCAGCAGCTTAGACGGGGGGCGCTCGGGAGATACGCAGTATTTT. Translated, it gives CASSLDGGRSGDTQYF.

The chain uses TRBV10-1 and TRBJ1-2, with 10 bases aligning to TRBD1. V lost 6 bases and J lost 3; bases outside the gene matches: 1. CDR1 and CDR2 (germline): WNHNN, SYGVQD (reference sequence). The CDR3 has 13 residues. This CDR3 is CASSGTGDYGYTF. The CDR3 nucleotides are TGCGCCAGCAGCGGGACAGGGGACTATGGCTACACCTTC.

This chain links TRBV5-1 with TRBJ2-5; TRBD2 agrees at 7 bases. J was trimmed by 5 bases and V by 0 bases; bases with no gene match: 4. The CDR3 runs 14 residues. The germline V gene encodes CDR1 SGHRS and CDR2 YFSETQ. The CDR3 DNA is TGCGCCAGCAGCTTGGGACTAGCATCCGAGACCCAGTACTTC. Its translation is CASSLGLASETQYF.

The chain links TRBV7-9 to TRBJ2-1, with 7 nucleotides matching TRBD2. The J segment lost 9 bases and the V segment lost 5 bases, leaving 4 bases of the junction unmatched. Germline CDR1 is SEHNR and CDR2 is FQNEAQ (reference sequence). This CDR3 spans 12 amino acids. Written as DNA, the CDR3 is TGTGCCAGCAGCCTCTCTAGCGGTGAGCAGTTCTTC. This encodes CASSLSSGEQFF.

The chain has TRBV9 and TRBJ1-4; a possible D gene is TRBD1 (5 bases). The CDR3 is made up of 14 amino acids. Trimming cost V 4 bases and J 8 bases, with 15 bases left between them. Germline values: CDR1 SGDLS, CDR2 YYNGEE. The CDR3 reads CASSSGGTVEKLFF. The CDR3 DNA reads TGTGCCAGCAGCTCGGGGGGGACGGTGGAAAAACTGTTTTTT.